This note documents a single TCR beta chain sequence. No cognate antigen has been identified for it. Within one base of it there is no much larger clone, and no base qualities were kept. The data derive from a study of blood T cell repertoires in COVID-19 (dated by TCRdb to about 2020). Describing the broader study: Samples covering the acute and convalescent phases of COVID-19 were provided by collaborators in the United States, Italy and Spain. The material from the prospective study consisted of cDNA or gDNA derived from T cells, B-cell-depleted T cells, or PBMCs. The dataset comprised deeply sampled blood TCRbeta repertoires from subjects exposed to, actively infected with, or recovered from COVID-19. A freely available public database, intended as a resource for researchers studying the immune response to SARS-CoV-2, is where the repertoires were released. Samples came from the ongoing ImmuneRACE study (first 160 participants) plus 1,254 subjects from 6 global collaborators. Sample metadata almost always included a de-identified subject ID, COVID-19 status, age in years and sex. Where available, HLA class I and class II types were taken from metadata supplied by the sample provider and were not determined by assay-based typing. What the study reported, not specific to this receptor: How much clinical and demographic metadata was included differed by source and by participant, and the metadata was provided uncurated.

The immunoSEQ Assay, a bias-controlled multiplex PCR, was used to amplify TCRbeta CDR3 regions from genomic DNA. Per the authors' processing: Within the assay, amplification of reference gene primers was used to estimate how many nucleated cells each sample contained. Sequence reads were collapsed and filtered to measure the absolute abundance of every unique TCRbeta CDR3 rearrangement. Productive Simpson clonality was computed per sample as the square root of Simpson's diversity index over productive rearrangements. TCRdb re-hosts the immuneACCESS table, in-frame sequences only. Its copies lack some clones; in the studies checked, an unresolved V gene accounts for under half of them, and the cause for the rest is not known. V and J calls and clone size are given by that table; D and trimming were obtained from the DNA. This sample comprises 84,000 or so clones, 80% of them detected only once. Clones ranked in the top ten supply under 25% of the sample.

Collaborating institutions collected whole blood in K2EDTA tubes following their own protocols. Collaborator samples were shipped for TCRbeta analysis as frozen whole blood, isolated PBMCs, or DNA extracted from either sample type. Sequenced input: peripheral blood. The sequence derives from a woman at least 80 years old with acute or convalescent COVID-19.

The CDR3 protein sequence reads: CASSQGLAGTDTQYF. The nucleotides are TGCGCCAGCAGCCAAGGACTAGCGGGCACAGATACGCAGTATTTT. The chain employs TRBV4-1 and TRBJ2-3, with TRBD2 matching 9 junction bases. Trimming takes 1 base off V and 1 base off J; junction bases not matched to a gene: 0. There are 15 amino acids in the CDR3, from cysteine to phenylalanine inclusive. Just CDR3 DNA is preserved here, 45 bases in frame from base 1. CDR1 and CDR2 are drawn from the germline V gene: MGHRA, YSYEKL.